The present entry profiles one TCR beta chain with its context. Produced via immunoSEQ multiplex PCR; TCRdb's table is partial and in-frame only. Of about 48,000 clones detected, just over 85% appear once; the ten largest clones hold 0.95% to 1.5%. Germline V gene lookup returns CDR1 SGDLS and CDR2 YYNGEE. CDR3 length: 14 residues. V was clipped by 1 base and J by 5 bases; unmatched bases: 4. This record belongs to a study of T cell changes during pregnancy in multiple sclerosis. Sequences were derived from CD4+ T cells from peripheral blood mononuclear cells, sampled in the second trimester of pregnancy. The sequence was collected from a female donor with multiple sclerosis, enrolled in a pregnancy study. The V and J genes are TRBV9 and TRBJ2-5; 8 bases map to TRBD2. CDR3 sequence reads: CASSVTPGGETQYF. CDR3 DNA sequence: TGTGCCAGCAGCGTAACTCCGGGAGGGGAGACCCAGTACTTC.